The 31 T cell receptor beta chains below come from one sample, sequenced in a study of T cells after yellow fever vaccination. TCRdb reprocessed the 5' RACE reads via MiXCR and lists one record per CDR3 protein. The sample shows around 230,000 distinct CDR3 sequences, approximately 6.3% of them seen only once. The source material was CD4+ T cells sorted from PBMCs, sampled on the day of the yellow fever booster vaccination. The receptors here all came from a man under 40 who received the YFV17D yellow fever vaccine.

This chain connects TRBV20-1 to TRBJ2-1; 10 bases line up with TRBD1. V lost 5 bases, J lost 2 bases, and 6 bases stayed unmatched. The CDR3 has 15 residues. CDR1 and CDR2 (germline): DFQATT, SNEGSKA (reference sequence). CDR3 protein: CSAFGGTGAYNEQFF. In nucleotides, the CDR3 is TGCAGTGCTTTCGGCGGGACAGGGGCCTACAATGAGCAGTTCTTC.

This chain connects TRBV30 to TRBJ2-3; 7 bases match TRBD2. The J segment lost 3 bases and the V segment lost 7 bases, leaving 10 bases of the junction unmatched. The germline CDR1 and CDR2 sequences are GTSNPN and SVGIG (reference sequence). The CDR3 length is 14 residues. Written as DNA, the CDR3 is TGTGCCTCTCCTGGGAGGGAACGAACAGATACGCAGTATTTT. This codes for CASPGRERTDTQYF.

At least ten counts were recorded for this clonotype. This rearrangement joins TRBV15 to TRBJ2-5; weak D call: TRBD1 (5 bases). CDR3 length: 14 amino acids. V lost 0 bases, J lost 7 bases, and 12 bases lay in between. Germline assignment: CDR1 LNHNV and CDR2 YYDKDF (reference sequence). CDR3 protein: CATSRDQGVVTQYF. The CDR3 DNA sequence: TGTGCCACCAGCAGAGATCAAGGGGTAGTGACCCAGTACTTC.

This clonotype appeared many times. CDR3 sequence (DNA): TGTGCCAGCAGCTCCACCGGGACTACCACCGGGGAGCTGTTTTTT. Its protein is CASSSTGTTTGELFF. This chain joins TRBV7-8 and TRBJ2-2, with TRBD2 matching 7 bases. CDR3 length equals 15 residues. Germline-derived CDR1 and CDR2 are SGHVS and FQNEAQ. Trimming cost V 4 bases and J 4 bases; bases outside gene matches: 6.

This clonotype was detected many times. The rearrangement links TRBV5-1 to TRBJ1-5, with unresolved D. Trimming removed 0 bases from V and 5 bases from J, with 6 bases in between. This CDR3 contains 13 residues. The germline V gene encodes CDR1 SGHRS and CDR2 YFSETQ. The CDR3 coding sequence is TGCGCCAGCAGCTTGGATCTTGATCAGCCCCAGCATTTT. This sequence encodes CASSLDLDQPQHF. The full variable domain, rest sourced from reference TRBV5-1 and TRBJ1-5, is KAGVTQTPRYLIKTRGQQVTLSCSPISGHRSVSWYQQTPGQGLQFLFEYFSETQRNKGNFPGRFSGRQFSNSRSEMNVSTLELGDSALYLCASSLDLDQPQHFGDGTRLSIL.

In this sample, this clonotype turned up many times. One end of the junction varies from germline; a read error may be responsible. The chain links TRBV4-3 to TRBJ2-2; D is unresolved. The CDR3 consists of 12 residues. The V gene's germline CDR1 is LGHNA and CDR2 YSLEER. CDR3 coding DNA: TGTGCCAGCAGCCAAGGTCCCGGGGAGCTGTTTTTT. Translation: CASSQGPGELFF.

The table lists this clonotype with many counts. This chain connects TRBV12-3 or TRBV12-4 to TRBJ1-5; D call uncertain. CDR3 length: 15 amino acids. Trimming left V 7 bases short and J 2 bases short, with 15 bases between. This CDR3 is CASTQTDIRNQPQHF. CDR3 nucleotide sequence: TGTGCCAGCACTCAAACAGATATACGCAATCAGCCCCAGCATTTT.

This clonotype has ten or more counts. The gene calls are TRBV7-2 and TRBJ1-6, with 8 nucleotides matching TRBD1. Germline assignment: CDR1 SGHTA and CDR2 FQGNSA. V gave up 1 base and J gave up 5 bases; unmatched junction bases: 4. This CDR3 spans 16 amino acids. The CDR3 spells CASSLDRTGNNSPLHF. The CDR3 DNA reads as TGTGCCAGCAGCTTAGACCGGACAGGGAATAATTCACCCCTCCACTTT.

V usage is TRBV24-1 and J usage is TRBJ2-3; weak D call: TRBD2 (6 bases). Germline loops: CDR1 KGHDR, CDR2 SFDVKD. The germline V and J ends were trimmed by 5 bases and 9 bases, with 14 bases remaining between them. This CDR3 spans 13 amino acids. The CDR3, as DNA: TGTGCCACCAGTGTTTCTAGCGTGCCGACGCAGTATTTT. It is translated as CATSVSSVPTQYF.

A note on this clonotype: One end of the junction fails to match germline, which may point to a read error. The chain joins TRBV20-1 to TRBJ2-2, with TRBD2 identical over 10 bases. CDR3 size: 16 residues. The germline V gene has CDR1 DFQATT and CDR2 SNEGSKA (reference sequence). CDR3 residues: CCARESGRAYTGELFF. The CDR3 DNA follows: TGCTGTGCTAGAGAAAGCGGGAGGGCCTACACCGGGGAGCTGTTTTTT.

This clonotype was seen a few times. The rearrangement uses TRBV4-3 and TRBJ1-6; 8 bases match TRBD1. Unmatched junction bases numbered 5, after V lost 0 bases and J lost 10 bases. CDR3 length: 15 residues. Germline lookup yields CDR1 LGHNA and CDR2 YSLEER. CDR3 sequence (DNA): TGCGCCAGCAGCCAAGAAGGACAGGGAGGATCACCCCTCCACTTT. Translation gives CASSQEGQGGSPLHF.

V and J are TRBV28 and TRBJ2-7, with a tentative D call TRBD1 (6 bases). Germline values: CDR1 MDHEN, CDR2 SYDVKM. V lost 6 bases, J lost 6 bases, and 12 bases lay in between. CDR3 length equals 12 residues. CDR3 nucleotides: TGTGCCAGCAGACGAACAGGGCGCGAGCAGTACTTC. It is translated as CASRRTGREQYF.

The sample holds a few counts of this clonotype. This rearrangement joins TRBV20-1 to TRBJ2-1, with 7 bases that match TRBD2. CDR3 length: 14 amino acids. CDR1 is DFQATT and CDR2 is SNEGSKA in the germline V gene (reference sequence). V was pared by 2 bases and J by 12 bases, with 13 bases of the junction left unmatched. CDR3 in amino acids: CSARRGEGLSGQFF. In DNA form, the CDR3 reads TGCAGTGCTAGACGGGGGGAGGGCCTATCGGGGCAGTTCTTC.

There are a few counts of this clonotype. The chain recombines TRBV20-1 with TRBJ2-1; TRBD2 is a possible D gene (6 bases). This CDR3 has 14 amino acids. Trimming stripped 3 bases from V and 3 bases from J, with 12 bases between. Germline V gene data show CDR1 as DFQATT and CDR2 as SNEGSKA (reference sequence). The CDR3 loop reads CSASKPGLYNEQFF. Written as DNA, the CDR3 is TGCAGTGCTAGTAAACCGGGACTCTACAATGAGCAGTTCTTC.

This clonotype has ten or more counts. This chain connects TRBV5-1 to TRBJ2-7; 9 bases line up with TRBD1. Germline V gene lookup returns CDR1 SGHRS and CDR2 YFSETQ. V was pared by 4 bases and J by 4 bases, with 6 bases of the junction left unmatched. CDR3 length equals 14 residues. The CDR3 here is CASSEQGAFYEQYF. The CDR3 region has the DNA TGCGCCAGCAGCGAACAGGGGGCGTTTTACGAGCAGTACTTC.

This clonotype occurred many times. V usage is TRBV6-5 and J usage is TRBJ2-1; a weak D match, TRBD2 (5 bases). V was pared by 3 bases and J by 9 bases, with 21 bases between. CDR3 length equals 16 residues. Germline values: CDR1 MNHEY, CDR2 SVGAGI. CDR3 coding DNA: TGTGCCAGCAGTTATGATAGGACTGGTCAGGATGGTGAGCAGTTCTTC. As protein: CASSYDRTGQDGEQFF.

This rearrangement joins TRBV7-2 to TRBJ1-2; 9 bases align to TRBD1. CDR1 and CDR2 from the germline V gene are SGHTA and FQGNSA. The CDR3 runs 15 residues. V was clipped by 1 base and J by 5 bases; unmatched bases: 5. This CDR3 reads CASSLDWDRVYGYTF. CDR3 nucleotide sequence: TGTGCCAGCAGCTTAGATTGGGACAGGGTATATGGCTACACCTTC.

This clonotype was seen many times. The gene calls are TRBV4-2 and TRBJ2-3, with TRBD2 matching 9 bases. CDR1 is LGHNA and CDR2 is YNFKEQ in the germline V gene. The CDR3 loop spans 16 amino acids. Trimming removed 0 bases from V and 6 bases from J; junction bases left unmatched: 7. CDR3 coding DNA: TGTGCCAGCAGCCAAGAAAGGGGACTAGCCCACGATACGCAGTATTTT. This translates into CASSQERGLAHDTQYF.

This clonotype has just a few counts. The V call is TRBV15, the J call TRBJ2-5; D is possibly TRBD1 (6 bases). Germline values: CDR1 LNHNV, CDR2 YYDKDF (reference sequence). The length of the CDR3 is 13 residues. V shed 5 bases and J shed 5 bases, with 12 bases lying between them. As DNA, the CDR3 is TGTGCCACCAGCGCTACAGGGATTGAGACCCAGTACTTC. It translates to CATSATGIETQYF.

There are many counts of this clonotype. V usage is TRBV7-2 and J usage is TRBJ2-4; possibly TRBD1 for D (7 bases). The CDR3 extends over 14 amino acids. CDR1 is SGHTA and CDR2 is FQGNSA in the germline V gene. V dropped 7 bases and J dropped 8 bases, with 18 bases sitting between them. CDR3 coding DNA: TGTGCCAGCAACAGGGGAAATGGGGAGGACATTCAGTACTTC. It translates to CASNRGNGEDIQYF.

The chain recombines TRBV10-3 with TRBJ2-5; 8 bases line up with TRBD1. The V segment lost 5 bases and the J segment 4 bases; nucleotides outside the gene matches: 15. Germline V CDR1 and CDR2: ENHRY, SYGVKD. The CDR3 is made up of 17 amino acids. The DNA of the CDR3 is TGTGCCATCAGTTCGGGACAGGCCTTCCTAAGGGGAGAGACCCAGTACTTC. Amino acids: CAISSGQAFLRGETQYF.

This clonotype was counted a few times. The V and J genes are TRBV20-1 and TRBJ1-5, with 7 bases fitting TRBD1. Germline V gives CDR1 DFQATT, CDR2 SNEGSKA (reference sequence). The V segment lost 5 bases and the J segment 2 bases; nucleotides outside the gene matches: 3. This CDR3 region has 13 residues. The CDR3 is CSALDRGNQPQHF. The CDR3 DNA follows: TGCAGTGCTTTAGACAGGGGCAATCAGCCCCAGCATTTT.

This clonotype appeared many times. The rearrangement uses TRBV29-1 and TRBJ2-7, with TRBD2 identical over 15 bases. This CDR3 has 17 amino acids. V was pared by 6 bases and J by 6 bases, with 15 bases of the junction left unmatched. CDR1 is SQVTM and CDR2 is ANQGSEA in the germline V gene. The CDR3 sequence: CSVIGLAGGSMRGEQYF. Written as DNA, the CDR3 is TGCAGCGTGATAGGACTAGCGGGAGGGTCTATGAGGGGCGAGCAGTACTTC.

This clonotype was recorded many times. This sequence joins TRBV20-1 and TRBJ2-2, with TRBD2 identical over 7 bases. CDR3 length: 16 residues. Germline V gene sequence: CDR1 DFQATT, CDR2 SNEGSKA (reference sequence). Trimming at V came to 0 bases and at J to 6 bases, leaving 10 bases not matched to a gene. CDR3 residues: CSARDPSSGDSGELFF. The DNA for the CDR3 is TGCAGTGCTAGAGACCCTTCAAGCGGGGATTCCGGGGAGCTGTTTTTT.

The rearrangement uses TRBV20-1 and TRBJ2-1, with D perhaps matching TRBD1 or TRBD2 (5 bases each). Germline-derived CDR1 and CDR2 are DFQATT and SNEGSKA (reference sequence). CDR3 size: 14 residues. The CDR3 coding sequence is TGCAGCACCTTCGGGGCTTACTCCTACAATGAGCAGTTCTTC. Protein product: CSTFGAYSYNEQFF.

This clonotype turned up a few times. This rearrangement joins TRBV20-1 to TRBJ2-7, with D possibly matching TRBD2 (7 bases). The germline V gene has CDR1 DFQATT and CDR2 SNEGSKA (reference sequence). The CDR3 loop spans 19 amino acids. V was cut by 3 bases and J by 6 bases, with 33 bases left in between. This CDR3 is CSARLNPGLHRGAGGEQYF. In DNA, the CDR3 is TGCAGTGCTAGGCTGAACCCGGGACTACATAGGGGGGCTGGAGGCGAGCAGTACTTC.

In this sample, this clonotype turned up many times. The rearrangement uses TRBV29-1 and TRBJ2-4, with D possibly TRBD1 on 6 matching bases. CDR1 is SQVTM and CDR2 is ANQGSEA in the germline V gene. CDR3 length: 16 residues. Deletions cut 5 bases from V and 0 bases from J, with 17 bases between. Here the CDR3 reads CSVTSGQTVAKNIQYF. The CDR3 DNA reads as TGCAGCGTTACCTCCGGACAGACGGTAGCCAAAAACATTCAGTACTTC.

The chain recombines TRBV5-1 with TRBJ2-7; 12 bases are shared with TRBD2. CDR3 length equals 16 residues. Losses at the gene ends were 1 base for V and 7 bases for J; bases not matched to a gene: 9. Germline V lookup: CDR1 SGHRS, CDR2 YFSETQ. CDR3 loop: CASSLQSSGRAEEQYF. The CDR3 DNA reads as TGCGCCAGCAGCTTGCAATCTAGCGGGAGGGCCGAAGAGCAGTACTTC. Drawing the rest from reference TRBV5-1 and TRBJ2-7, the complete variable domain is KAGVTQTPRYLIKTRGQQVTLSCSPISGHRSVSWYQQTPGQGLQFLFEYFSETQRNKGNFPGRFSGRQFSNSRSEMNVSTLELGDSALYLCASSLQSSGRAEEQYFGPGTRLTVT.

There are a few counts of this clonotype. The chain couples TRBV19 to TRBJ2-4; D might be TRBD1 or TRBD2, each matching 5 bases. The CDR3 runs to 14 residues. Between the trimmed V and J ends, which lost 8 bases and 3 bases, there was a span of 14 bases. Germline assignment: CDR1 LNHDA and CDR2 SQIVND (reference sequence). The CDR3 is CASASGLGKNIQYF. DNA for the CDR3: TGTGCCAGTGCCTCGGGGCTTGGCAAAAACATTCAGTACTTC. Full variable domain (remainder filled in from reference TRBV19 and TRBJ2-4): DGGITQSPKYLFRKEGQNVTLSCEQNLNHDAMYWYRQDPGQGLRLIYYSQIVNDFQKGDIAEGYSVSREKKESFPLTVTSAQKNPTAFYLCASASGLGKNIQYFGAGTRLSVL.

In its sample, this clonotype was seen many times. The J gene is TRBJ2-7, the V gene TRBV29-1; TRBD1 matches 10 bases. From germline, CDR1 is SQVTM and CDR2 ANQGSEA. The CDR3 extends over 13 amino acids. Unmatched junction bases numbered 2, after V lost 5 bases and J lost 1 base. DNA of the CDR3: TGCAGCGTTCCGGGACAGGGGTCCTACGAGCAGTACTTC. Its translation is CSVPGQGSYEQYF.

This clonotype was detected ten times or more. V gene TRBV6-2 or TRBV6-3 combines with J gene TRBJ2-2; possibly TRBD2 for D (6 bases). This CDR3 has 16 amino acids. Trimming pared 7 bases from V and 0 bases from J, leaving 15 bases between. Germline CDR1 reads MNHEY; CDR2 reads SVGEGT. The CDR3 DNA reads as TGTGCCAGCATCAGATCGGGGGTTACGAACACCGGGGAGCTGTTTTTT. Protein product: CASIRSGVTNTGELFF.